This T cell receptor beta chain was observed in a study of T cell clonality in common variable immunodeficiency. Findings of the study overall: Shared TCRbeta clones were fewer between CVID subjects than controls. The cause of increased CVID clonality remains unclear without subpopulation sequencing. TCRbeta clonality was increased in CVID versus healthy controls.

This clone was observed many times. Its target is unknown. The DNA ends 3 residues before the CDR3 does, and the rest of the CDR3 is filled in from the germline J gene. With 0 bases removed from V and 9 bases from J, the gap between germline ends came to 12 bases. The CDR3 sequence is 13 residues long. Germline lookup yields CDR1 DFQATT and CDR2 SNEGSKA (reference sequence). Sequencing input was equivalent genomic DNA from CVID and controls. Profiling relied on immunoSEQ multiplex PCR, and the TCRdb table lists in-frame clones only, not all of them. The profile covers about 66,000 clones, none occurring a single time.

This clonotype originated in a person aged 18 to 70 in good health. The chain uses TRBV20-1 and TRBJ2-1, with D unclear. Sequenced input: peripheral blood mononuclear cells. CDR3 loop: CSARDPAALEQFF. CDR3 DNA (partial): TGCAGTGCTAGAGATCCCGCGGCCCTTGAG.